Below, one T cell receptor beta chain is given with its context. Its specificity is unknown. The entry originates in a study of identical twins. TCRdb independently ran MiXCR on the 5' RACE reads; one entry per CDR3 protein. The sample consists of 200,000 to 300,000 distinct CDR3 sequences, roughly 7% of them appearing once. V was pared by 6 bases and J by 2 bases, with 18 bases between. Germline V CDR1 and CDR2: MDHEN, SYDVKM. The CDR3 has 16 residues. Study results and caveats: Excess twin sharing in beta out-of-frame sequences was weaker.

These data were also filed under a second study, of yellow fever vaccine responses in identical twins.

Sequencing was carried out using memory (CD45RO+) T cells sorted from blood. The rearrangement uses TRBV28 and TRBJ2-3; perhaps TRBD1 as D (6 bases). The clonotype was recovered from a young woman in good health. The CDR3 loop is CASSNYREYNTDTQYF. In nucleotides, the CDR3 is TGTGCCAGCAGCAATTACAGGGAATACAACACAGATACGCAGTATTTT. Drawing the rest from reference TRBV28 and TRBJ2-3, the complete variable domain is DVKVTQSSRYLVKRTGEKVFLECVQDMDHENMFWYRQDPGLGLRLIYFSYDVKMKEKGDIPEGYSVSREKKERFSLILESASTNQTSMYLCASSNYREYNTDTQYFGPGTRLTVL.